Described below is a single TCR beta chain sequence and its context. This specimen comes from a study of cytomegalovirus exposure and HLA in healthy donors. Germline V gives CDR1 MDHEN, CDR2 SYDVKM. The J segment lost 1 base and the V segment lost 2 bases, leaving 2 bases of the junction unmatched. There are 17 residues in the CDR3. Data came from immunoSEQ multiplex PCR; TCRdb stores just in-frame clones and leaves some out. The sample contains 250,000 to 350,000 clones, roughly 87% of which appear only once. The sample consisted of PBMCs. The rearrangement joins TRBV28 to TRBJ2-1; TRBD2 aligns across 13 bases. This TCR came from a young woman in good health and CMV-seropositive. The CDR3 spells CASSLRGLAGSYNEQFF. CDR3 DNA: TGTGCCAGCAGTTTAAGGGGACTAGCGGGATCCTACAATGAGCAGTTCTTC.